One sample yielded the 12 T cell receptor beta chains listed below, sequenced in a study of immune cell composition in non-small cell lung cancer. Libraries were prepared by immunoSEQ multiplex PCR; TCRdb keeps only in-frame clonotypes and omits some of them. The table lists about 6,600 clones, more than 65% of them singletons. The sample consisted of lung tumor tissue. The receptors were gathered from a human donor with non-small cell lung cancer.

A single count supports this clone. The chain is built from TRBV4-3 and TRBJ1-1; no clear D gene. The CDR3 covers 13 residues. From germline, CDR1 is LGHNA and CDR2 YSLEER. The V end lost 0 bases, the J end lost 4 bases, and 6 bases lay between the germline ends. CDR3 amino acids: CASSQDHSTEAFF. The CDR3, as DNA: TGCGCCAGCAGCCAAGATCACAGCACTGAAGCTTTCTTT.

The chain has TRBV2 and TRBJ2-1, with a weak D call TRBD2 (6 bases). CDR1 is SNHLY and CDR2 is FYNNEI in the germline V gene. The CDR3 has 14 amino acids. The V and J ends lost 6 bases and 5 bases respectively, with 14 bases between them. The CDR3 DNA is TGTGCCAGCAGGTTAGCGGATTTAAACAATGAGCAGTTCTTC. Residues: CASRLADLNNEQFF.

This chain's CDR3 is CASAPRTGWNNEQFF. CDR3 bases: TGTGCCAGCGCCCCTCGGACAGGGTGGAACAATGAGCAGTTCTTC. The rearrangement links TRBV7-9 to TRBJ2-1; 8 bases match TRBD1. V lost 8 bases, J lost 5 bases, and 11 bases stayed unmatched. This CDR3 spans 15 amino acids. CDR1 SEHNR and CDR2 FQNEAQ come from the germline V gene (reference sequence).

Only one count was recorded for this clone. This chain uses TRBV7-9 with TRBJ1-3; 7 nucleotides match TRBD1. The CDR3 consists of 14 residues. The germline V gene has CDR1 SEHNR and CDR2 FQNEAQ (reference sequence). V shed 8 bases and J 4 bases; nucleotides not matched to a gene: 8. The CDR3 coding sequence is TGTGCCAGCCCAGGGGGGTCTAGCGGAAACACCATATATTTT. Translated: CASPGGSSGNTIYF. The entire variable domain, with the rest obtained from reference TRBV7-9 and TRBJ1-3, is as follows: DTGVSQNPRHKITKRGQNVTFRCDPISEHNRLYWYRQTLGQGPEFLTYFQNEAQLEKSRLLSDRFSAERPKGSFSTLEIQRTEQGDSAMYLCASPGGSSGNTIYFGEGSWLTVV.

The genes are TRBV5-6 and TRBJ2-3; D possibly corresponds to TRBD2 (6 bases). CDR3 length: 15 amino acids. Germline V gene data show CDR1 as SGHDT and CDR2 as YYEEEE. Trimming left V 2 bases short and J 2 bases short, with 12 bases between. CDR3 bases: TGTGCCAGCAGCTTCTGGCGGGGTCCCACAGATACGCAGTATTTT. Protein sequence: CASSFWRGPTDTQYF.

This clone is a singleton in its sample. This chain joins TRBV14 and TRBJ1-2; possibly TRBD1 for D (6 bases). CDR1 and CDR2 from the germline V gene are SGHDN and FVKESK. Trimming left V 2 bases short and J 7 bases short, with 11 bases between. The CDR3 is 13 amino acids. CDR3 sequence (DNA): TGTGCCAGCAGCCAATGGGGGACAAGTGGCTACACCTTC. This sequence encodes CASSQWGTSGYTF.

The CDR3 loop is CASSLGARSGGESGEQYF. The CDR3 region has the DNA TGTGCCAGCAGCTTAGGAGCGCGTAGCGGGGGAGAATCGGGAGAGCAGTACTTC. The chain has TRBV7-2 and TRBJ2-7; 9 bases align to TRBD2. The germline V gene has CDR1 SGHTA and CDR2 FQGNSA. J lost 7 bases, V lost 1 base, and 17 bases had no gene match. The CDR3 loop spans 18 amino acids.

CDR3 residues: CASSLFDPGVFSNQPQHF. CDR3 coding DNA: TGTGCCAGCAGTTTGTTTGACCCGGGAGTATTCAGCAATCAGCCCCAGCATTTT. This chain connects TRBV27 to TRBJ1-5, with no clear D. CDR3 length: 18 residues. Germline CDR1 is MNHEY and CDR2 is SMNVEV (reference sequence). Trimming removed 3 bases at V and 1 base at J, with 19 bases between.

The chain joins TRBV28 to TRBJ2-7, with a weak D call TRBD1 (6 bases). Germline V CDR1 and CDR2: MDHEN, SYDVKM. V shed 5 bases and J shed 0 bases, with 11 bases lying between them. This CDR3 comprises 14 residues. The CDR3 DNA follows: TGTGCCAGCAGTGCCACAGGGATCTCCTACGAGCAGTACTTC. This sequence encodes CASSATGISYEQYF.

The genes are TRBV2 and TRBJ1-1; weak D call: TRBD1 (5 bases). Germline V gene sequence: CDR1 SNHLY, CDR2 FYNNEI. V was clipped by 6 bases and J by 5 bases, with 16 bases between them. The CDR3 totals 14 residues. The CDR3 nucleotides read TGTGCCAGCAGGTGGCAGGGCCAAGGAACTGAAGCTTTCTTT. Its protein product is CASRWQGQGTEAFF.

This chain joins TRBV5-1 and TRBJ1-2; 7 nucleotides line up with TRBD1. With 0 bases clipped from V and 6 bases from J, the junction kept 8 bases outside the gene matches. The CDR3 has 15 amino acids. CDR1 SGHRS and CDR2 YFSETQ come from the germline V gene. DNA for the CDR3: TGCGCCAGCAGCTTGGCTCGACAGGGAGCGGATGGCTACACCTTC. It translates to CASSLARQGADGYTF.

In DNA, the CDR3 is TGTGCCTGGAGTAGTTCCCTAGCGGGGTACAATGAGCAGTTCTTC. Translation: CAWSSSLAGYNEQFF. This sequence joins TRBV30 and TRBJ2-1; TRBD2 matches at 9 bases. The germline V gene has CDR1 GTSNPN and CDR2 SVGIG (reference sequence). The CDR3 is 15 residues long. V lost 2 bases and J lost 4; bases outside the gene matches: 6.